This T cell receptor beta chain was sequenced in a study of blood T cell repertoires in COVID-19. The CDR3 spans 13 residues. From germline, CDR1 is ENHRY and CDR2 SYGVKD. With 10 bases removed from V and 2 bases from J, the gap between germline ends came to 15 bases. Original methodology: Reference gene primer amplification yielded estimated nucleated cell counts. Only in-frame clones appear in the TCRdb table, and some are missing; sequencing was by immunoSEQ multiplex PCR. V and J calls and clone size are given by that table; D and trimming were obtained from the DNA. The table includes 220,000 or so clones, about 93% detected once.

This clonotype was obtained from a man in his sixties with COVID-19, enrolled during active disease. The genes are TRBV10-3 and TRBJ2-7; the D is unclear. Source material: peripheral blood. The CDR3 protein is CATMTPNAYEQYF. The CDR3 DNA is TGTGCCACCATGACACCAAATGCCTACGAGCAGTACTTC.